The rows below give T cell receptor beta chains drawn from one sample of a study of T cells in Graves' hyperthyroidism and ophthalmopathy. TCRdb reprocessed the multiplex PCR reads with MiXCR, giving one entry per CDR3 protein. The table shows fewer than 350,000 distinct CDR3 sequences, with around a sixth occurring only once. Material: blood. The receptor set was obtained from a woman between 45 and 65 years old with Graves' hyperthyroidism. Both conserved end residues are part of each CDR3. A D gene is named only where the DNA matches it firmly. Clone size, where shown, is once, few, many, or a class for clones that have expanded.

CDR3nt	CDR3aa	d_gene	v_gene	abundance	j_gene
TGTGCCAGCAAGACGTTAGCTAACTATGGCTACACCTTC	CASKTLANYGYTF	-	TRBV6-2/TRBV6-3	-	TRBJ1-2
TGTGCCACCCATGACAGGAACACTGAAGCTTTCTTT	CATHDRNTEAFF	-	TRBV28	few	TRBJ1-1
TGTGCCAGCAGCTTAATCCGAGGGACTGAAGCTTTCTTT	CASSLIRGTEAFF	-	TRBV11-2	many	TRBJ1-1
TGTGCCATCAGTGAAGGCGGAAGCTACAGGGAACCAGATACGCAGTATTTT	CAISEGGSYREPDTQYF	-	TRBV10-3	few	TRBJ2-3
TGTGCCAGCAGTGAAGCGCGGGGGCAGGGGAGGAAAGCTTTCTTT	CASSEARGQGRKAFF	-	TRBV6-1	-	TRBJ1-1
TGTGCCAGTAGTAGCGCGCCAGCGGGAGGGCCTTGGGAGACCCAGTACTTC	CASSSAPAGGPWETQYF	TRBD2	TRBV11-2	-	TRBJ2-5
TGTGCCAGTAGTATAGACCCCGCCTCTGAAGCTTTCTTT	CASSIDPASEAFF	-	TRBV19	-	TRBJ1-1
TGCGCCAGCAGCCAAAGGACAGGAGACTTTATCTATGGCTACACCTTC	CASSQRTGDFIYGYTF	TRBD1	TRBV4-1	-	TRBJ1-2
TGTGCCAGCAGTTCATGGACAGGGGTAGAAAAACTGTTTTTT	CASSSWTGVEKLFF	TRBD1	TRBV12-3/TRBV12-4	many	TRBJ1-4
TGCAGTGCAGAAGGAGGGGGCACAGGGCGGGGAGAGACCCAGTACTTC	CSAEGGGTGRGETQYF	-	TRBV20-1	-	TRBJ2-5
TGTGCCAGCTCACCGGGGGAGGGGTACGGCTACACCTTC	CASSPGEGYGYTF	-	TRBV18	many	TRBJ1-2
TGCGCCAGCAGGGCGACAGGGAAGGAGACCCAGTACTTC	CASRATGKETQYF	TRBD1	TRBV4-1	-	TRBJ2-5
TGTGTAGGGGCCAGGTACTCTGGGGCCAACGTCCTGACTTTC	CVGARYSGANVLTF	-	TRBV7-2	-	TRBJ2-6
TGTGCCAGCAGCTTAATGGGGCTGGGCACAGATACGCAGTATTTT	CASSLMGLGTDTQYF	-	TRBV7-8	-	TRBJ2-3
TGTGCCATCAGGTCTGGGCAGGGAGTCTACGAGCAGTACTTC	CAIRSGQGVYEQYF	-	TRBV10-3	-	TRBJ2-7
TGTGCCAGCGGACTGGGACAGTACACAGATACGCAGTATTTT	CASGLGQYTDTQYF	TRBD1	TRBV18	many	TRBJ2-3
TGTGCCAGCAGTGAGGTAGGTGGAATGAACACTGAAGCTTTCTTT	CASSEVGGMNTEAFF	-	TRBV25-1	-	TRBJ1-1
TGTGCCAGCAGTTACTCGATAGGCCCCACCAATGAGCAGTTCTTC	CASSYSIGPTNEQFF	-	TRBV6-5	many	TRBJ2-1
TGTGCCAGCAGTGATTCCCCCACGCCTAGCGGGAGTGATGAGCAGTTCTTC	CASSDSPTPSGSDEQFF	TRBD2	TRBV6-1	-	TRBJ2-1
TGTGCCACCAGTGATTGGACCTCTGCCTATGGCTACACCTTC	CATSDWTSAYGYTF	-	TRBV24-1	few	TRBJ1-2
TGTGCCAGCAACGCGGGAGGGCTAGATACGCAGTATTTT	CASNAGGLDTQYF	TRBD2	TRBV6-2/TRBV6-3	many	TRBJ2-3
TGTGCCAGCAGTTTAGGCAATCAGCCCCAGCATTTT	CASSLGNQPQHF	-	TRBV28	many	TRBJ1-5
TGCGCCAGCAGTCCGGGACTACAGAATGAAAAACTGTTTTTT	CASSPGLQNEKLFF	-	TRBV10-2	-	TRBJ1-4
TGCAGTGCTGGGCCGGGGGTGAACACCGGGGAGCTGTTTTTT	CSAGPGVNTGELFF	-	TRBV20-1	-	TRBJ2-2
TGTGCCAACAGACCTCGGACAGGATCCTACACTGAAGCTTTCTTT	CANRPRTGSYTEAFF	TRBD1	TRBV27	-	TRBJ1-1
TGTGCCAGCAGTCCGAACATAAACACCGGGGAGCTGTTTTTT	CASSPNINTGELFF	-	TRBV12-3/TRBV12-4	few	TRBJ2-2
TGTGCCAGCAGCCCGTCGGGTAACATTCAGTACTTC	CASSPSGNIQYF	-	TRBV14	-	TRBJ2-4
TGTGCCAGCAGCCGCGGGACAGTAGGAAACACCATATATTTT	CASSRGTVGNTIYF	TRBD1	TRBV3-1	-	TRBJ1-3
TGTGCCAGCAGCTTGTACGACCAAGAGACCCAGTACTTC	CASSLYDQETQYF	-	TRBV7-9	-	TRBJ2-5
TGTGCCAGTAGCCTCGGTTTCGCGGACACTGAAGCTTTCTTT	CASSLGFADTEAFF	-	TRBV19	-	TRBJ1-1
TGTGCCAGCAGCCCCATCCGGGGGGGGGAAACCCAGTACTTC	CASSPIRGGETQYF	TRBD2	TRBV12-3/TRBV12-4	-	TRBJ2-5
TGTGCCAGCAGCTTTGGAAGAGGACTAGCCTCTGGTGAGCAGTTCTTC	CASSFGRGLASGEQFF	TRBD2	TRBV7-2	many	TRBJ2-1
TGTGCCAGCAGCTCGGAGCAGGGCCCGAACACTGAAGCTTTCTTT	CASSSEQGPNTEAFF	-	TRBV7-9	many	TRBJ1-1
TGTGCCAGTAGCCCGACAATCCGGGACAGGTCAGATACGCAGTATTTT	CASSPTIRDRSDTQYF	TRBD1	TRBV19	-	TRBJ2-3
TGTGCCAGCAGCGTAGAAGGGGACGACACTGAAGCTTTCTTT	CASSVEGDDTEAFF	-	TRBV9	-	TRBJ1-1
TGTGCCAGCAGTCCTAAGCCCCGGGGCTTTGGGACTGAAGCTTTCTTT	CASSPKPRGFGTEAFF	-	TRBV12-3/TRBV12-4	many	TRBJ1-1
TGTGCCTGGAGTGTAAGGTACAGAGGGTCACCCCTCCACTTT	CAWSVRYRGSPLHF	-	TRBV30	few	TRBJ1-6
TGCGCCAGCAGCCAGCCGGGGCATTTCACTGAAGCTTTCTTT	CASSQPGHFTEAFF	-	TRBV5-1	-	TRBJ1-1